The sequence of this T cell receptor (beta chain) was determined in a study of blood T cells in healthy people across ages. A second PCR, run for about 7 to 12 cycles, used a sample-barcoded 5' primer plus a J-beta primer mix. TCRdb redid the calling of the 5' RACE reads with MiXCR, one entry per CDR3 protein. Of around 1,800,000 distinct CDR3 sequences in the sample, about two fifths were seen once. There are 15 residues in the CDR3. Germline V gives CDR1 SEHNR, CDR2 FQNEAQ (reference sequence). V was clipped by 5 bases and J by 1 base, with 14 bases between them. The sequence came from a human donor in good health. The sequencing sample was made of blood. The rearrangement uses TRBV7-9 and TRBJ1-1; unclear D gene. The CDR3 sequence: CASSPGRPANTEAFF. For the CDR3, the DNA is TGTGCCAGCAGCCCTGGGAGACCGGCGAACACTGAAGCTTTCTTT.